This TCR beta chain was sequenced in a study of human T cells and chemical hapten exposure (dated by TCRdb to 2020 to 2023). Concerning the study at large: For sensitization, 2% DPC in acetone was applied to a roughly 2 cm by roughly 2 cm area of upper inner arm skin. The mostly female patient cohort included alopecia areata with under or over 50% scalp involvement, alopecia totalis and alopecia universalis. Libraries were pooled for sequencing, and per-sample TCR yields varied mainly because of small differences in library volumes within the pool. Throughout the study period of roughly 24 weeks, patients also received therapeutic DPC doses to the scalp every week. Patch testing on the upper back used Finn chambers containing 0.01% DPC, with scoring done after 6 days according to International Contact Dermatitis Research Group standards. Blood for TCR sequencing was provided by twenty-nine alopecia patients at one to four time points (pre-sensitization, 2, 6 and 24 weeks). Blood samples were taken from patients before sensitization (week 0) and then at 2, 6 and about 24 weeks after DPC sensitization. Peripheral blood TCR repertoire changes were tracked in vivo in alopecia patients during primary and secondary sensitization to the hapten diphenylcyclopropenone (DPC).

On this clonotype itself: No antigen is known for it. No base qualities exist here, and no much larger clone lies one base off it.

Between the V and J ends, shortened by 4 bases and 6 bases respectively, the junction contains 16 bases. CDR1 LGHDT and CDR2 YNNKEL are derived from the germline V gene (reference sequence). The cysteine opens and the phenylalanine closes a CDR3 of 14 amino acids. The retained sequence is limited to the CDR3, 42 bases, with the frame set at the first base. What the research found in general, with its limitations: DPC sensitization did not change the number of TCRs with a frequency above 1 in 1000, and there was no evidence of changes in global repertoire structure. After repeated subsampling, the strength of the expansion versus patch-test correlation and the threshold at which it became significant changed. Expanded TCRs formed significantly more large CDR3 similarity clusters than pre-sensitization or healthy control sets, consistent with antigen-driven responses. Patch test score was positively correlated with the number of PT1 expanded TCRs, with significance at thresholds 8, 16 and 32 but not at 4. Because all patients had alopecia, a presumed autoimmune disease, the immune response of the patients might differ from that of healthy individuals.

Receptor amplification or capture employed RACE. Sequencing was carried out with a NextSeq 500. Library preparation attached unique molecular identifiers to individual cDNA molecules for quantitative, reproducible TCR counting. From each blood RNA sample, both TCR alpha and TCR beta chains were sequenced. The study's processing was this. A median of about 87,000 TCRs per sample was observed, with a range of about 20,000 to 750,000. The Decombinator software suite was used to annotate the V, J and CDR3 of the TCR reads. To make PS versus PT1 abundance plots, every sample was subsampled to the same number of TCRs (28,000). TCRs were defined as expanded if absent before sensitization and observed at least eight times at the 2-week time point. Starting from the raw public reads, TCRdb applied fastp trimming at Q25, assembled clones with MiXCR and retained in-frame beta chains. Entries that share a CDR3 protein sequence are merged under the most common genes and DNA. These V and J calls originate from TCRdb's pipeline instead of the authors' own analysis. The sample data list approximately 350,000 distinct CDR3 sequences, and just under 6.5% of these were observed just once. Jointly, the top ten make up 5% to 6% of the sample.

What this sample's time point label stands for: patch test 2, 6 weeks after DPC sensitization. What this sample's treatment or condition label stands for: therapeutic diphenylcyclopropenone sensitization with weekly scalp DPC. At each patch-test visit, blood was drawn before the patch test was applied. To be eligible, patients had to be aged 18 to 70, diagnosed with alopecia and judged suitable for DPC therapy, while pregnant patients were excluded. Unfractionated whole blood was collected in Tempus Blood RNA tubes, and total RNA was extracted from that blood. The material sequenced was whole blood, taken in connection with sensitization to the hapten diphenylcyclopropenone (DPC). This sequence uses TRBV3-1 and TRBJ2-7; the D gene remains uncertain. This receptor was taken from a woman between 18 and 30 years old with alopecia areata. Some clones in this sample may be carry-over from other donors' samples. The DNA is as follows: TGTGCCAGCAGCCTAGGGTTTTACGCCGTCGAGCAGTACTTC. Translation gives CASSLGFYAVEQYF.